This T cell receptor (beta chain) emerged from a study of blood T cell repertoires in COVID-19. This clone came up once. From germline, CDR1 is MDHEN and CDR2 SYDVKM. CDR3 length: 12 residues. With 6 bases removed from V and 8 bases from J, the gap between germline ends came to 13 bases. As processed by the authors: Using reference gene primer amplification, nucleated cell counts were estimated. Clones were read by immunoSEQ multiplex PCR, and TCRdb kept only the in-frame ones, dropping some. Clone size and the V and J calls come from that table; the DNA yielded D and trimming. The sample yields some 360,000 clones, about 88% seen once. Participant ages covered roughly 18 to 89 years across approximately 25 US areas. Individuals in the exposed group had encountered a COVID-19 case within 2 weeks preceding study entry.

The sample comprised PBMCs or T cells enriched from blood (not recorded which). This sequence originates from a woman in her 30s who had been exposed to COVID-19. The rearrangement links TRBV28 to TRBJ1-2; unclear D gene. CDR3 nucleotide sequence: TGTGCCAGCAGGCAGACTAGAGAGGGCTACACCTTC. It codes for CASRQTREGYTF.